One TCR beta chain is described in this entry. This sample was taken from a study of regulatory T cells in long-lasting Graves disease. iRepertoire HTBI primers and Arm-PCR of CDR3 regions built TCR beta libraries. TCRdb processed the multiplex PCR reads anew with MiXCR; each CDR3 protein has one entry. In the table there are 300,000 or so distinct CDR3 sequences, about 20% of which are singletons. Described time point: persistent/refractory GD, antithyroid drugs over 5 years with positive TRAb. PBMC-derived RNA was used for the TCR library. The specimen comprised peripheral blood mononuclear cells (PBMCs), sampled when the disease was refractory, from a patient treated with antithyroid drugs. The TCR sequence derives from a female donor with Graves disease.

The CDR3 DNA sequence: TGCAGTGCTAGAGAAGCGGGCCAGGGGGCCCAGCCCCAGCATTTT. Its translation: CSAREAGQGAQPQHF. The rearrangement joins TRBV20-1 to TRBJ1-5; 8 bases fit TRBD1. Germline V CDR1 and CDR2: DFQATT, SNEGSKA (reference sequence). CDR3 length equals 15 residues. Trimming took 0 bases from V and 7 from J; bases not matched to a gene: 8.